Below are 22 T cell receptor beta chains sequenced from a single sample in a study of technical replicates of blood from several donors. Data came from immunoSEQ multiplex PCR; TCRdb stores just in-frame clones and leaves some out. The sample has 60,000 to 85,000 clones, about 94% seen once; the top ten hold 0.3% to 0.45%. Material: T cells isolated from PBMCs. The receptors shown here come from a human donor in good health.

This clone has only one observation. This sequence joins TRBV7-9 and TRBJ2-1; no clear D gene. Germline V gene sequence: CDR1 SEHNR, CDR2 FQNEAQ (reference sequence). The CDR3 has 18 amino acids. V lost 1 base and J 9 bases, leaving 25 bases between the germline ends. The CDR3 coding sequence is TGTGCCAGCAGCTTAGGAAAATTGAGGCAGAAGCAAGAGTTTGAGCAGTTCTTC. This codes for CASSLGKLRQKQEFEQFF. Based on the CDR3 plus reference TRBV7-9 and TRBJ2-1, the full variable domain is DTGVSQNPRHKITKRGQNVTFRCDPISEHNRLYWYRQTLGQGPEFLTYFQNEAQLEKSRLLSDRFSAERPKGSFSTLEIQRTEQGDSAMYLCASSLGKLRQKQEFEQFFGPGTRLTVL.

The chain combines TRBV7-6 with TRBJ2-2; D perhaps matches TRBD2 (6 bases). The length of the CDR3 is 16 residues. The germline CDR1 and CDR2 sequences are SGHVS and FNYEAQ. The ends were cut back, 0 bases at V and 2 bases at J, with 10 bases in the middle. CDR3 nucleotides: TGTGCCAGCAGCTTAGCCACTAGCCCCAACACCGGGGAGCTGTTTTTT. It specifies CASSLATSPNTGELFF.

The V gene is TRBV28, the J gene TRBJ2-2; 7 bases line up with TRBD2. Germline CDR1 and CDR2: MDHEN and SYDVKM. The CDR3 contains 15 residues. J was trimmed by 0 bases and V by 2 bases; bases with no gene match: 0. CDR3 bases: TGTGCCAGCAGTTTAGCGGGAGCGAACACCGGGGAGCTGTTTTTT. Its translation is CASSLAGANTGELFF.

The chain uses TRBV27 and TRBJ1-1, with TRBD1 matching 7 bases. This CDR3 contains 14 residues. Germline CDR1 and CDR2: MNHEY and SMNVEV (reference sequence). V shed 3 bases and J 4 bases; nucleotides not matched to a gene: 5. This chain's CDR3 is CASSLKGARTEAFF. CDR3 DNA sequence: TGTGCCAGCAGTTTGAAGGGGGCGCGCACTGAAGCTTTCTTT.

The genes are TRBV5-1 and TRBJ1-4; 8 bases are a match to TRBD1. Germline V lookup: CDR1 SGHRS, CDR2 YFSETQ. The length of the CDR3 is 15 residues. The ends lost 5 bases at V and 3 bases at J; junction bases unmatched: 6. CDR3 sequence: CASRVQGQANEKLFF. The CDR3 DNA reads as TGCGCCAGCAGAGTACAGGGACAGGCTAATGAAAAACTGTTTTTT.

V gene TRBV27 combines with J gene TRBJ1-1; D is ambiguous. Per germline, CDR1 MNHEY and CDR2 SMNVEV (reference sequence). The ends were cut back, 0 bases at V and 2 bases at J, with 4 bases in the middle. This CDR3 is built from 13 residues. The CDR3 is CASSLSVNTEAFF. CDR3 in DNA: TGTGCCAGCAGTTTATCCGTAAACACTGAAGCTTTCTTT.

The chain combines TRBV7-9 with TRBJ1-4, with 9 positions matching TRBD1. Per the germline V gene, CDR1 is SEHNR and CDR2 is FQNEAQ (reference sequence). The CDR3 loop spans 17 amino acids. V shed 5 bases, J shed 5 bases, and the junction held 12 bases outside the gene matches. The CDR3 bases are TGTGCCAGCAGCCCCATGGGACAGGGCGGCCGAAATGAAAAACTGTTTTTT. As protein: CASSPMGQGGRNEKLFF.

This chain joins TRBV5-6 and TRBJ1-1; 8 nucleotides agree with TRBD1. CDR3 length: 14 amino acids. V dropped 1 base and J dropped 6; count of bases not matched to a gene: 5. Germline V gene lookup returns CDR1 SGHDT and CDR2 YYEEEE. The CDR3 sequence: CASSLTGGEAEAFF. The CDR3 DNA reads as TGTGCCAGCAGCTTGACAGGGGGAGAGGCTGAAGCTTTCTTT.

This rearrangement joins TRBV9 to TRBJ2-7; D is ambiguous. The CDR3 sequence is 13 residues long. The germline V gene encodes CDR1 SGDLS and CDR2 YYNGEE. V was trimmed by 3 bases and J by 1 base, leaving 8 bases between them. The CDR3 reads CASSDAESYEQYF. DNA of the CDR3: TGTGCCAGCAGCGATGCGGAGTCCTACGAGCAGTACTTC.

J is TRBJ1-4 and V is TRBV9, with 8 positions matching TRBD1. The germline CDR1 and CDR2 sequences are SGDLS and YYNGEE. J was trimmed by 12 bases and V by 8 bases; bases with no gene match: 12. There are 13 residues in the CDR3. The CDR3 here is CARQGVLNEELFF. The CDR3 bases are TGTGCCAGACAGGGGGTATTGAATGAGGAACTGTTTTTT.

J is TRBJ1-3 and V is TRBV7-5; the table assigns TRBD1, which was not confirmed against the DNA. TRBV7-5 has pseudogene status. This CDR3 is 18 amino acids long. The CDR3 spells CVRRNEGPTGDSGNTIYF. The CDR3 coding sequence is TGTGTCAGAAGAAACGAGGGACCGACAGGCGACTCTGGAAACACCATATATTTT.

The chain couples TRBV6-4 to TRBJ2-1, with 9 bases aligning to TRBD1. V lost 5 bases to trimming and J lost 3 bases; unmatched junction nucleotides: 2. Germline CDR1 reads MRHNA; CDR2 reads SNTAGT. This CDR3 has 14 amino acids. The CDR3 here is CASSPGQGYNEQFF. DNA of the CDR3: TGTGCCAGCAGTCCGGGACAGGGCTACAATGAGCAGTTCTTC.

CDR3 in amino acids: CASSKEPPVGASNTEAFF. Here the CDR3 DNA reads TGTGCCAGCAGCAAAGAGCCTCCCGTGGGGGCAAGTAACACTGAAGCTTTCTTT. The V call is TRBV21-1, the J call TRBJ1-1; TRBD1 reflects the table's D call only, with no check against the DNA. TRBV21-1 is a known pseudogene. The length of the CDR3 is 18 residues.

J is TRBJ2-1 and V is TRBV7-3, with a possible D match to TRBD2 (5 bases). Trimming pared 4 bases from V and 2 bases from J, leaving 15 bases between. Germline loops: CDR1 SGHTA, CDR2 FQGTGA. This CDR3 region has 16 residues. CDR3 in amino acids: CASSSRKSGPYNEQFF. In DNA, the CDR3 is TGTGCCAGCAGCTCCCGTAAAAGCGGTCCCTACAATGAGCAGTTCTTC. Filled out from reference TRBV7-3 and TRBJ2-1, the complete variable domain reads GAGVSQTPSNKVTEKGKYVELRCDPISGHTALYWYRQSLGQGPEFLIYFQGTGAADDSGLPNDRFFAVRPEGSVSTLKIQRTERGDSAVYLCASSSRKSGPYNEQFFGPGTRLTVL.

The chain carries TRBV9 and TRBJ2-2; TRBD2 matches at 11 bases. The CDR3 is made up of 16 amino acids. Per germline, CDR1 SGDLS and CDR2 YYNGEE. J was trimmed by 4 bases and V by 3 bases; bases with no gene match: 5. The CDR3 sequence is CASSALAGGITGELFF. CDR3 nucleotides: TGTGCCAGCAGCGCGCTAGCGGGAGGTATCACCGGGGAGCTGTTTTTT.

This rearrangement joins TRBV5-1 to TRBJ2-1; 11 nucleotides line up with TRBD2. The CDR3 totals 15 residues. V lost 5 bases, J lost 4 bases, and 5 bases stayed unmatched. Germline V gives CDR1 SGHRS, CDR2 YFSETQ. The CDR3 reads CASSYGTSGYNEQFF. The CDR3 nucleotides are TGCGCCAGCAGTTACGGGACTAGCGGATACAATGAGCAGTTCTTC.

The chain recombines TRBV30 with TRBJ2-1; 8 nucleotides match TRBD1. Germline CDR1 and CDR2: GTSNPN and SVGIG (reference sequence). The CDR3 covers 14 residues. V was clipped by 5 bases and J by 4 bases; unmatched bases: 7. Written as DNA, the CDR3 is TGTGCCTGGGTAAGACAGGGGTGGTACAATGAGCAGTTCTTC. Protein: CAWVRQGWYNEQFF.

The chain uses TRBV7-9 and TRBJ1-2, with 7 bases identical to TRBD1. The CDR3 covers 12 residues. CDR1 is SEHNR and CDR2 is FQNEAQ in the germline V gene (reference sequence). With 2 bases clipped from V and 10 bases from J, the junction kept 4 bases outside the gene matches. Here the CDR3 DNA reads TGTGCCAGCAGCTTATTAGGACAGGACTACACCTTC. This gives the protein CASSLLGQDYTF.

The rearrangement links TRBV7-2 to TRBJ2-7; maybe TRBD2 (6 bases). This CDR3 contains 15 residues. V was shortened by 4 bases and J by 9 bases, with 22 bases between the two germline ends. The germline V gene encodes CDR1 SGHTA and CDR2 FQGNSA. CDR3 in amino acids: CASSSHLLSWEVQYF. Here the CDR3 DNA reads TGTGCCAGCAGCTCGCACCTACTTTCATGGGAGGTGCAGTACTTC.

The chain is built from TRBV19 and TRBJ2-7; 7 bases align to TRBD2. The CDR3 runs to 13 residues. Germline V CDR1 and CDR2: LNHDA, SQIVND (reference sequence). The V segment lost 1 base and the J segment 9 bases; nucleotides outside the gene matches: 6. The CDR3 coding sequence is TGTGCCAGTAGTATAGGCGGGAGATATGGGCAGTACTTC. Translated, it gives CASSIGGRYGQYF. Drawing the rest from reference TRBV19 and TRBJ2-7, the complete variable domain is DGGITQSPKYLFRKEGQNVTLSCEQNLNHDAMYWYRQDPGQGLRLIYYSQIVNDFQKGDIAEGYSVSREKKESFPLTVTSAQKNPTAFYLCASSIGGRYGQYFGPGTRLTVT.

This rearrangement joins TRBV7-9 to TRBJ2-7, with 10 nucleotides matching TRBD1. Germline V lookup: CDR1 SEHNR, CDR2 FQNEAQ (reference sequence). V shed 5 bases and J 2 bases; nucleotides not matched to a gene: 6. The CDR3 length is 15 residues. The CDR3 is CASSGRDRGTYEQYF. DNA for the CDR3: TGTGCCAGCAGCGGCCGGGACAGGGGTACCTACGAGCAGTACTTC.

The chain combines TRBV5-1 with TRBJ2-1; TRBD1 matches 8 bases. The CDR3 sequence is 15 residues long. V trimming: 0 bases; J trimming: 7 bases; junction bases outside the gene matches: 6. Germline values: CDR1 SGHRS, CDR2 YFSETQ. The CDR3 here is CASSLGTGNGNEQFF. CDR3 nucleotide sequence: TGCGCCAGCAGCTTGGGGACAGGGAACGGGAATGAGCAGTTCTTC.